Listed below are T cell receptor beta chains from one sample, sequenced in a study of T-cell memory formation after mild COVID-19. Via MiXCR, TCRdb re-called the 5' RACE reads, giving one row per CDR3 protein. The table includes about 320,000 distinct CDR3 sequences, more than 13% detected once. The specimen was PBMCs or a T cell subset sorted from them (not recorded which). These receptors all stem from a man younger than 30 who had mild COVID-19 (a few samples of this study predate the infection). Cell type and time point are not known. CDR3s include the opening cysteine and the closing phenylalanine or tryptophan. A D gene is named only where the DNA matches it firmly. Part of the rows lack a size; the others show once, few, many or a class for expanded clones.

d_call j_call clone_size v_call cdr3_nt cdr3_aa
- TRBJ2-7 few TRBV7-9 TGTGCCAGCAGCCCGGGCGTGTTCGACCCCTACGAGCAGTACTTC CASSPGVFDPYEQYF
TRBD1 TRBJ2-2 medium-sized TRBV5-1 TGCGCCAGCAGCTTCCGGACAGGGGCGACTGGGGAGCTGTTTTTT CASSFRTGATGELFF
- TRBJ2-3 - TRBV7-2 TGTGCCAGCAGCCGCCCTAGCGTCACAGATACGCAGTATTTT CASSRPSVTDTQYF
TRBD2 TRBJ2-1 few TRBV5-1 TGCGCCAGCAGCTATTCTAGCGGGGGGGCCTATGAGCAGTTCTTC CASSYSSGGAYEQFF
- TRBJ2-7 - TRBV7-2 TGTGCCAGCAGCCCAGGGCGGGGCCTGATTCTTACCTACGAGCAGTACTTC CASSPGRGLILTYEQYF
- TRBJ1-3 - TRBV20-1 TGCAGTTCCCCCGTCGGGGGGAGCTCTGGAAACACCATATATTTT CSSPVGGSSGNTIYF
- TRBJ2-2 - TRBV30 TGTGCCTGGAGTTCGTATCTGAACACCGGGGAGCTGTTTTTT CAWSSYLNTGELFF
- TRBJ1-5 few TRBV12-3/TRBV12-4 TGTGCCAGCGGAGTCCTTCCCCAGCATTTT CASGVLPQHF
TRBD2 TRBJ2-5 - TRBV6-5 TGTGCCAGCAGTGGTAGCGGGACCCAGTTTTCCCAGTACTTC CASSGSGTQFSQYF
- TRBJ2-3 - TRBV27 TGTGCCAGCAGTTTTCAAGTCACAGATACGCAGTATTTT CASSFQVTDTQYF
TRBD1 TRBJ2-7 few TRBV6-2/TRBV6-3 TGTGCCAGCAGCCAGGGGACAGGGATCTACGAGCAGTACTTC CASSQGTGIYEQYF
- TRBJ1-5 - TRBV19 TGTGCCAGTAGTATAGAAGCTTGGCCCCAGCATTTT CASSIEAWPQHF
- TRBJ1-5 - TRBV12-3/TRBV12-4 TGTGCCAGCAGTTTCGGGCACAGCAGGGGTCAGCCCCAGCATTTT CASSFGHSRGQPQHF
TRBD2 TRBJ2-1 few TRBV20-1 TGCAGTGCAATATTCCCCACGGGAGCGGGGGGGTGGCGGAGCTCCTACAATGAGCAGTTCTTC CSAIFPTGAGGWRSSYNEQFF
TRBD2 TRBJ2-3 - TRBV7-2 TGTGCCAGCAGCTCGCGACTAGCGGGGCGGCGGACCACAGATACGCAGTATTTT CASSSRLAGRRTTDTQYF
TRBD1 TRBJ2-5 few TRBV12-3/TRBV12-4 TGTGCCAGCAGTGACAGGGGATGGGCACAAGTAGAGACCCAGTACTTC CASSDRGWAQVETQYF
TRBD1 TRBJ1-6 once TRBV7-3 TGTGCCAGCAGCTTAACAGGGGGACAGGATTCACCCCTCCACTTT CASSLTGGQDSPLHF
- TRBJ1-1 few TRBV4-1 TGCGCCAGCAGCCGCGCAAGTTTCCCTCTACGGACAGCGACGAACACTGAAGCTTTCTTT CASSRASFPLRTATNTEAFF
- TRBJ2-3 - TRBV5-1 TGCGCCAGCAGCACCTTCGGGGATAGCACAGATACGCAGTATTTT CASSTFGDSTDTQYF
- TRBJ2-3 - TRBV2 TGTGCCAGCACCGGGATTTACACAGATACGCAGTATTTT CASTGIYTDTQYF
- TRBJ2-1 few TRBV2 TGTGCCAGCGCCGCGGCAGGGGATTTAGATGAGCAGTTCTTC CASAAAGDLDEQFF
- TRBJ1-3 few TRBV7-9 TGTGCCAGCAAGCCGGGGCAGCTTAAGTACTCTGGAAACACCATATATTTT CASKPGQLKYSGNTIYF
- TRBJ2-1 - TRBV12-3/TRBV12-4 TGTGCCAGCAGCCTGGGACCCCCCCTCTCCTACAACGAGCAGTTCTTC CASSLGPPLSYNEQFF
- TRBJ2-6 few TRBV18 TGTGCCAGCTCAGCGCAGGGAGTCGGGGCCAACGTCCTGACTTTC CASSAQGVGANVLTF
TRBD1 TRBJ1-2 - TRBV7-9 TGTGCCAGCAGCTTAGCTTCCGGGACAGGGGCTAATGGCTACACCTTC CASSLASGTGANGYTF
- TRBJ2-1 many TRBV5-1 TGCGCCAGCAGCTTGGGCGGAATCTCCTACAATGAGCAGTTCTTC CASSLGGISYNEQFF
- TRBJ1-2 few TRBV21-1 TGTGCCAACTCTCCCTTAGACGGCTACACCTTC CANSPLDGYTF
- TRBJ1-1 - TRBV28 TGTGCCAGCAGTTTATCAACCTTGGTCACTGAAGCTTTCTTT CASSLSTLVTEAFF
TRBD1 TRBJ2-2 once TRBV29-1 TGCAGCGTTGAGCCCGGGACAGGGGAAACCGGGGAGCTGTTTTTT CSVEPGTGETGELFF
- TRBJ2-7 few TRBV12-3/TRBV12-4 TGTGCCAGCGGGCGACTAGGGGAGCAGTACTTC CASGRLGEQYF
- TRBJ2-2 - TRBV9 TGTGCCAGCAGCGTAGCGGGATCGTGGCCAAACACCGGGGAGCTGTTTTTT CASSVAGSWPNTGELFF
- TRBJ2-2 few TRBV20-1 TGCAGTGCTGGGGGTGGCGTGAACACCGGGGAGCTGTTTTTT CSAGGGVNTGELFF
TRBD1 TRBJ2-1 few TRBV28 TGTGCCAGCAGTTTATTAGGGGGCAGGGATGAGCAGTTCTTC CASSLLGGRDEQFF
TRBD1 TRBJ1-2 - TRBV4-3 TGCGCCAGCAGCCTTCAGGGGGACATTCCTTATGGCTACACCTTC CASSLQGDIPYGYTF
- TRBJ2-5 few TRBV20-1 TGCAGTGCAAGACTGGGATCGCGACAAGAGACCCAGTACTTC CSARLGSRQETQYF
- TRBJ1-6 few TRBV5-1 TGCGCCAGCAGGATTATAGGGGCAATGAATTCACCCCTCCACTTT CASRIIGAMNSPLHF
TRBD2 TRBJ2-1 many TRBV7-9 TGTGCCAGCAGCTTTCCCCTCAGACTAGCGGGGGGGCCTAATGAGCAGTTCTTC CASSFPLRLAGGPNEQFF
TRBD1 TRBJ1-4 - TRBV20-1 TGCAGTGCTAGAACGACAGGGAATGAAAAACTGTTTTTT CSARTTGNEKLFF
TRBD2 TRBJ2-7 many TRBV20-1 TGCAGTGCTAGATTGACTAGCGGGGGGGCTGAGCAGTACTTC CSARLTSGGAEQYF
TRBD1 TRBJ2-7 - TRBV20-1 TGCAGTGCGGACCGGGACAGTACCTACGAGCAGTACTTC CSADRDSTYEQYF
- TRBJ1-6 - TRBV7-9 TGTGCCAGCAGCTTTGAGGGGTTCTCTTCACCCCTCCACTTT CASSFEGFSSPLHF
TRBD1 TRBJ2-7 - TRBV6-2/TRBV6-3 TGTGCCAGCAGTTACCTTCGGGACAGCTCCTACGAGCAGTACTTC CASSYLRDSSYEQYF
TRBD1 TRBJ2-3 few TRBV4-1 TGCGCCAGCAGCCACGACGCCGGGGACAGGGTAACAGATACGCAGTATTTT CASSHDAGDRVTDTQYF
TRBD2 TRBJ2-3 few TRBV4-3 TGCGCCAGCAGCCAAGATCGGACTAGCGGGGGTACAGATACGCAGTATTTT CASSQDRTSGGTDTQYF
TRBD1 TRBJ1-5 - TRBV27 TGTGCCAGCAACACAGGGGGGATCAATCAGCCCCAGCATTTT CASNTGGINQPQHF
- TRBJ2-5 few TRBV20-1 TGCAGTGCTAGAGATATGTTGAACAGACGGGAGACCCAGTACTTC CSARDMLNRRETQYF
- TRBJ1-1 - TRBV5-1 TGCGCCAGCAGCTTGGCAGGACGTTCTGAAGCTTTCTTT CASSLAGRSEAFF
TRBD2 TRBJ2-1 many TRBV7-8 TGTGCCAGCAGCTTAGTGTTAGCTTGGGAGCGGGACTCCTACAATGAGCAGTTCTTC CASSLVLAWERDSYNEQFF
- TRBJ2-7 - TRBV6-5 TGTGCCAGCAGTAATCGGGACGCGAGCTCCTACGAGCAGTACTTC CASSNRDASSYEQYF
- TRBJ1-1 few TRBV6-2/TRBV6-3 TGTGCCAGCAGTGAATTGTACACTGAAGCTTTCTTT CASSELYTEAFF
- TRBJ2-1 - TRBV7-3 TGTGCCAGCTCACCGCGGCAGGGGTTTGATGAGCAGTTCTTC CASSPRQGFDEQFF
- TRBJ2-1 - TRBV7-2 TGTGCCAGCAGCTTAAGCCCTCGGGATGAGCAGTTCTTC CASSLSPRDEQFF
TRBD1 TRBJ1-2 - TRBV20-1 TGCAGTGCTAGATCAGGACAGGGCTATGGCTACACCTTC CSARSGQGYGYTF
- TRBJ1-2 few TRBV25-1 TGTGCCAGCAGTGACGGGGGTATGGCCTATGGCTACACCTTC CASSDGGMAYGYTF
- TRBJ1-6 few TRBV4-2 TGTGCCAGCAGCCAAGGGACGGACAGCGCCTCACCCCTCCACTTT CASSQGTDSASPLHF
- TRBJ1-1 - TRBV12-3/TRBV12-4 TGTGCCAGTTCGGGGCGGGCCACTGAAGCTTTCTTT CASSGRATEAFF
- TRBJ2-7 many TRBV5-1 TGCGCCAGCAGCTTGTCCCCCGACACGACCTACGAGCAGTACTTC CASSLSPDTTYEQYF